Presented here are 29 T cell receptor beta chains from one specimen sequenced in a study of blood T cells in healthy people across ages. For the second PCR, which ran for about 7 to 12 cycles, a sample-barcoded 5' primer and a J-beta primer mix were used. TCRdb ran MiXCR on the 5' RACE reads and lists one entry per CDR3 protein. The table includes around 1,500,000 distinct CDR3 sequences, around two fifths detected once. Sequenced: blood. Every receptor here comes from a woman aged 18-29 years in good health.

The J gene is TRBJ2-5, the V gene TRBV20-1, with D perhaps being TRBD1 or TRBD2 (5 bases each). This CDR3 region has 14 residues. V lost 3 bases to trimming and J lost 5 bases, with 16 bases between them. CDR1 and CDR2 (germline): DFQATT, SNEGSKA (reference sequence). The DNA for the CDR3 is TGCAGTGCTAGCAACCCTGGGACCCCGGAGACCCAGTACTTC. Protein: CSASNPGTPETQYF.

This clonotype has a count of ten or more. V usage is TRBV7-2 and J usage is TRBJ2-5; D not certain. Trimming removed 2 bases at V and 5 bases at J, with 6 bases between. The CDR3 extends over 12 amino acids. Germline V gives CDR1 SGHTA, CDR2 FQGNSA. CDR3 in amino acids: CASSLIGETQYF. The CDR3 DNA reads TGTGCCAGCAGCTTAATCGGGGAGACCCAGTACTTC.

The J gene is TRBJ2-6, the V gene TRBV20-1, with 8 bases matching TRBD1. This CDR3 spans 17 amino acids. Germline CDR1 reads DFQATT; CDR2 reads SNEGSKA (reference sequence). The ends lost 6 bases at V and 3 bases at J; junction bases unmatched: 13. The CDR3 coding sequence is TGCAGTGCACCCAACCTCGGGACAGGCATTGGGGCCAACGTCCTGACTTTC. Protein sequence: CSAPNLGTGIGANVLTF.

This clonotype has only a few counts. The rearrangement uses TRBV3-1 and TRBJ2-4; 11 bases align to TRBD2. The J call may be wrong; the DNA end is better matched by TRBJ2-7. Germline V CDR1 and CDR2: LGHDT, YNNKEL (reference sequence). The length of the CDR3 is 15 residues. DNA of the CDR3: TGTGCCAGCAGCACCGGACTAGCGGGCACCTACGAGCAGTACTTC. Residues: CASSTGLAGTYEQYF.

Only a few counts were recorded for this clonotype. The genes are TRBV18 and TRBJ1-4, with a possible D match to TRBD1 (5 bases). From germline, CDR1 is KGHSH and CDR2 LQKENI. This CDR3 region has 12 residues. Trimming took off 2 bases at V and 8 bases at J, with 6 bases between the two ends. The chain's CDR3 is CASSPGDEKLFF. CDR3 DNA: TGTGCCAGCTCACCAGGGGACGAAAAACTGTTTTTT.

This clonotype was recorded a few times. The chain uses TRBV6-5 and TRBJ2-7; D remains ambiguous. CDR3 length equals 15 residues. With 6 bases removed from V and 2 bases from J, the gap between germline ends came to 17 bases. The germline V gene has CDR1 MNHEY and CDR2 SVGAGI. CDR3 region: CASRSAEIKPYEQYF. The CDR3 nucleotides read TGTGCCAGCAGAAGCGCCGAAATCAAACCCTACGAGCAGTACTTC.

This sequence joins TRBV12-5 and TRBJ2-1; no reliable D call. The V end lost 6 bases, the J end lost 6 bases, and 15 bases lay between the germline ends. The germline V gene has CDR1 LGHNT and CDR2 FRNRAP. The CDR3 covers 14 residues. CDR3 sequence reads: CASGPTSHPNEQFF. The CDR3 bases are TGTGCTAGTGGACCGACCTCCCACCCCAATGAGCAGTTCTTC.

This chain uses TRBV29-1 with TRBJ2-7; D is possibly TRBD1 or TRBD2 (6 bases each). This CDR3 has 12 amino acids. Germline CDR1 is SQVTM and CDR2 is ANQGSEA. V was pared by 6 bases and J by 3 bases, with 12 bases between. In DNA, the CDR3 is TGCAGCGTCGCAGGGGAGGACTACGAGCAGTACTTC. Translating gives CSVAGEDYEQYF.

The chain joins TRBV28 to TRBJ2-1; the D gene is possibly TRBD2 (6 bases). V gave up 5 bases and J gave up 0 bases, with 11 bases separating them. CDR3 size: 15 residues. Germline loops: CDR1 MDHEN, CDR2 SYDVKM. The CDR3 loop reads CASSEGRDSYNEQFF. CDR3 nucleotides: TGTGCCAGCAGTGAAGGGCGGGACTCCTACAATGAGCAGTTCTTC.

V is TRBV20-1 and J is TRBJ2-7; TRBD2 matches at 9 bases. Germline CDR1 and CDR2: DFQATT and SNEGSKA (reference sequence). After removal of 2 bases from V and 4 bases from J, the junction contained 6 bases not matched to a gene. This CDR3 has 14 amino acids. The CDR3 spells CSARPRGREYEQYF. DNA for the CDR3: TGCAGTGCTAGACCCCGCGGGAGGGAGTACGAGCAGTACTTC.

The V gene is TRBV10-3, the J gene TRBJ2-2; 8 bases are shared with TRBD2. CDR3 length: 16 amino acids. V dropped 6 bases and J dropped 2; count of bases not matched to a gene: 8. Looked up from germline, CDR1 is ENHRY and CDR2 is SYGVKD. The CDR3 region is CAISRRAGDNTGELFF. For the CDR3, the DNA is TGTGCCATCAGCCGTCGAGCGGGAGATAACACCGGGGAGCTGTTTTTT.

The chain couples TRBV10-3 to TRBJ1-2; D remains ambiguous. CDR1 ENHRY and CDR2 SYGVKD come from the germline V gene. The CDR3 is made up of 13 amino acids. The V gene lost 7 bases and the J gene lost 3 bases, with 12 bases spanning the gap. CDR3 sequence reads: CAITKTPDYGYTF. The CDR3, as DNA: TGTGCCATCACCAAGACTCCGGACTATGGCTACACCTTC.

The table lists this clonotype with a few counts. V gene TRBV11-2 combines with J gene TRBJ1-6, with D unclear. The ends were cut back, 2 bases at V and 8 bases at J, with 10 bases in the middle. Per the germline V gene, CDR1 is SGHAT and CDR2 is FQNNGV. This CDR3 comprises 14 residues. CDR3 sequence (DNA): TGTGCCAGCAGCTTACGTCAGGTCGATTCACCCCTCCACTTT. Translation: CASSLRQVDSPLHF.

This clonotype was counted between two and nine times. J is TRBJ2-5 and V is TRBV5-4; a possible D gene is TRBD2 (5 bases). The CDR3 runs to 14 residues. V shed 5 bases and J shed 5 bases, with 16 bases lying between them. CDR1 SGHNT and CDR2 YYREEE come from the germline V gene (reference sequence). DNA of the CDR3: TGTGCCAGCAGTACCGGTTCCGCGGGTGAGACCCAGTACTTC. Translation gives CASSTGSAGETQYF.

J is TRBJ1-5 and V is TRBV28; D may be TRBD1 (5 bases). The CDR3 length is 15 residues. Trimming removed 8 bases at V and 8 bases at J, with 22 bases between. Germline V gene sequence: CDR1 MDHEN, CDR2 SYDVKM. In DNA, the CDR3 is TGTGCCAGCGGAGGGGCCCACGGGAGGGATGAGCCCCAGCATTTT. Translation: CASGGAHGRDEPQHF.

The rearrangement joins TRBV27 to TRBJ2-7; 9 bases agree with TRBD1. The length of the CDR3 is 14 residues. The V gene's germline CDR1 is MNHEY and CDR2 SMNVEV (reference sequence). Losses at the gene ends were 3 bases for V and 6 bases for J; bases not matched to a gene: 6. The CDR3: CASSFGTGYSEQYF. DNA of the CDR3: TGTGCCAGCAGTTTCGGGACAGGGTATAGCGAGCAGTACTTC.

This clonotype is a singleton in its sample. At one of its ends the junction is not consistent with the germline gene, which may arise from a read error. This chain connects TRBV12-3 or TRBV12-4 to TRBJ2-7; D ambiguous. The CDR3 runs to 16 residues. In DNA form, the CDR3 reads TGTGCCGGCAGCCCGTCGGGCGACTCAGCCGGTTACGAGCAGTACTTC. Translating gives CAGSPSGDSAGYEQYF.

The J gene is TRBJ2-1, the V gene TRBV10-3; perhaps TRBD1 as D (6 bases). CDR3 length equals 16 residues. In germline, CDR1 is ENHRY, CDR2 SYGVKD. Trimming left V 6 bases short and J 7 bases short, with 22 bases between. Here the CDR3 DNA reads TGTGCCATCAGCGCCGACGAAGCACAGGGTTTAAATGAGCAGTTCTTC. It encodes CAISADEAQGLNEQFF.

This clonotype was found a few times. The chain combines TRBV29-1 with TRBJ1-1, with 8 bases fitting TRBD1. This CDR3 has 14 residues. J lost 6 bases, V lost 7 bases, and 13 bases had no gene match. CDR1 is SQVTM and CDR2 is ANQGSEA in the germline V gene. CDR3 nucleotides: TGCAGCGCCACGAGACAGGGGCCCTCCCCTGAAGCTTTCTTT. Translation gives CSATRQGPSPEAFF.

This clonotype has a handful of counts. A much larger clone lies one base from this, so it may be a read error. This chain joins TRBV7-2 and TRBJ2-7; D gene ambiguous. Trimming left V 0 bases short and J 7 bases short, with 10 bases between. The CDR3 runs 13 residues. The germline V gene encodes CDR1 SGHTA and CDR2 FQGNSA. CDR3: CASSLAQEDEQYF. The CDR3 bases are TGTGCCAGCAGCTTAGCCCAAGAGGATGAGCAGTACTTC.

Of note for this clonotype: A much more abundant neighbour one base away suggests this may be a read error. The gene calls are TRBV20-1 and TRBJ2-5; a weak D match, TRBD1 (6 bases). Germline CDR1 and CDR2: DFQATT and SNEGSKA (reference sequence). The CDR3 is made up of 14 amino acids. V lost 6 bases, J lost 11 bases, and 25 bases lay in between. The CDR3 here is CSAPLRGTTHEQYF. The CDR3 DNA follows: TGCAGTGCCCCCTTAAGGGGGACCACCCATGAGCAGTACTTC.

The rearrangement uses TRBV27 and TRBJ2-7, with 8 bases that match TRBD2. This CDR3 has 14 residues. CDR1 and CDR2 from the germline V gene are MNHEY and SMNVEV (reference sequence). The J segment lost 2 bases and the V segment lost 3 bases, leaving 3 bases of the junction unmatched. The CDR3 protein is CASSLRGVPYEQYF. The CDR3 region has the DNA TGTGCCAGCAGTTTGCGGGGGGTCCCCTACGAGCAGTACTTC.

This chain joins TRBV20-1 and TRBJ2-7, with a tentative D call TRBD1 (6 bases). The V gene's germline CDR1 is DFQATT and CDR2 SNEGSKA (reference sequence). The V end was cut by 6 bases, the J end by 8 bases, with 20 bases between. This CDR3 has 13 amino acids. CDR3: CSARQVFGDKQYF. The CDR3 coding sequence is TGCAGTGCGAGACAGGTCTTCGGCGACAAGCAGTACTTC.

The rearrangement links TRBV28 to TRBJ1-4, with D perhaps TRBD1 (5 bases). Germline CDR1 and CDR2: MDHEN and SYDVKM. V lost 5 bases and J 1 base, leaving 14 bases between the germline ends. The CDR3 totals 16 residues. CDR3 nucleotide sequence: TGTGCCAGCAGTCAGGGCCCTGGCTTAACTAATGAAAAACTGTTTTTT. Translated, it gives CASSQGPGLTNEKLFF.

This rearrangement joins TRBV12-3 or TRBV12-4 to TRBJ1-2; 7 nucleotides match TRBD1. CDR3 size: 15 residues. Trimming removed 6 bases from V and 4 bases from J; junction bases left unmatched: 11. CDR3 sequence reads: CASSFTGARVYGYTF. In nucleotides, the CDR3 is TGTGCCAGCAGCTTCACAGGGGCCCGTGTCTATGGCTACACCTTC.

This chain links TRBV5-1 with TRBJ2-5, with TRBD2 matching over 13 bases. The CDR3 covers 18 residues. After removal of 0 bases from V and 4 bases from J, the junction contained 9 bases not matched to a gene. Per the germline V gene, CDR1 is SGHRS and CDR2 is YFSETQ. DNA of the CDR3: TGCGCCAGCAGCTTGGATAGGACTAGCGGGGGTGTAGTAGAGACCCAGTACTTC. It translates to CASSLDRTSGGVVETQYF. The variable domain in full, with the rest retrieved from reference TRBV5-1 and TRBJ2-5, is KAGVTQTPRYLIKTRGQQVTLSCSPISGHRSVSWYQQTPGQGLQFLFEYFSETQRNKGNFPGRFSGRQFSNSRSEMNVSTLELGDSALYLCASSLDRTSGGVVETQYFGPGTRLLVL.

The chain is built from TRBV7-9 and TRBJ1-4, with a possible D match to TRBD1 (6 bases). The ends were cut back, 0 bases at V and 3 bases at J, with 11 bases in the middle. CDR3 length: 16 residues. Germline lookup yields CDR1 SEHNR and CDR2 FQNEAQ (reference sequence). The CDR3 is CASSLAVQGSNEKLFF. DNA for the CDR3: TGTGCCAGCAGCTTAGCGGTACAGGGATCTAATGAAAAACTGTTTTTT.

There are many counts of this clonotype. V usage is TRBV13 and J usage is TRBJ2-3; 9 nucleotides line up with TRBD2. Per germline, CDR1 PRHDT and CDR2 FYEKMQ (reference sequence). The CDR3 is 15 residues long. V lost 5 bases to trimming and J lost 6 bases; unmatched junction nucleotides: 9. CDR3 DNA sequence: TGTGCCAGCAGCCCAGGGACTAGCATGACGGATACGCAGTATTTT. This gives the protein CASSPGTSMTDTQYF.

The chain has TRBV5-1 and TRBJ2-7; D is unresolved. Germline V gene lookup returns CDR1 SGHRS and CDR2 YFSETQ. CDR3 length: 15 residues. V lost 1 base, J lost 7 bases, and 18 bases lay in between. The CDR3 region has the DNA TGCGCCAGCAGCTTGATAGCCGTATCCTACAATGAGCAGTACTTC. Protein: CASSLIAVSYNEQYF.